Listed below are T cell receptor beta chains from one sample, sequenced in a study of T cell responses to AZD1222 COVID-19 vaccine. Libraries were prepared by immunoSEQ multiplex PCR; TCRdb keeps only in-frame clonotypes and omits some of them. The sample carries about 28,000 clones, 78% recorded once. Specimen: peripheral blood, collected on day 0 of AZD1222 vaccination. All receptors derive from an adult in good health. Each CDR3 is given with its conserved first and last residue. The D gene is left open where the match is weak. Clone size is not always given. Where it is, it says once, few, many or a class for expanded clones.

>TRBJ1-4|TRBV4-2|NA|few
TGTGCCAGCAGCCAAGCTGCTTGGGGGGGCTCGGGGAACGAAAAACTGTTTTTT
CASSQAAWGGSGNEKLFF
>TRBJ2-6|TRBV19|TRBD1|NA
TGTGCCAGTAGTATAGACGGACAGGGTGCTGGGGCCAACGTCCTGACTTTC
CASSIDGQGAGANVLTF
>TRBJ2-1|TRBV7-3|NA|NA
TGTGCCAGCAGCCATTTAGGGACGGGGGACAATGAGCAGTTCTTC
CASSHLGTGDNEQFF
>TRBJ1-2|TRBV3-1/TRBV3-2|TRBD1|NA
TGTGCCAGCAGCCAAGATGTATATCAGACAGGGTCGGGCTACACCTTC
CASSQDVYQTGSGYTF
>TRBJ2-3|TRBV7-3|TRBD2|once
TGTGCCAGACCGGGAGGGCCACCTTTAGATACGCAGTATTTT
CARPGGPPLDTQYF
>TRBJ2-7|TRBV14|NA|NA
TGTGCCAGCAGCCAAGACTACAGGCCGATTTCCTTC
CASSQDYRPISF
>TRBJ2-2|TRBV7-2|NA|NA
TGTGCCAGCAGCCCCACTCTAGGGTACAACGGGGAGCTGTTTTTT
CASSPTLGYNGELFF
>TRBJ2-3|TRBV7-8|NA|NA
TGTGCCAGCAGCTTAGGGGGGCGCAAAGATACGCAGTATTTT
CASSLGGRKDTQYF
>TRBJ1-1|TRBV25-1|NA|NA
TGTGCCAGCAGTGACCCGACTGGGCCCCGAGATGAAGCTTTCTTT
CASSDPTGPRDEAFF
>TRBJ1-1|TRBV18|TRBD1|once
TGTGCCAGCTCACCACTCGACAGGGGCCGGATGAACACTGAAGCTTTCTTT
CASSPLDRGRMNTEAFF
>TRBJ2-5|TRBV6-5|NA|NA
TGTGCCAGCAGTTACTCGTCGACCCCCGTCCGGGAGACCCAGTACTTC
CASSYSSTPVRETQYF
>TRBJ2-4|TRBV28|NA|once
TGTGCCAGCAGTTTATACAGGAGAGGGAACATTCAGTACTTC
CASSLYRRGNIQYF
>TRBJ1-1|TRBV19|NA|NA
TGTGCCAGTAGTATTGGAACTGAAGCTTTCTTT
CASSIGTEAFF
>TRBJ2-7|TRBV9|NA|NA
TGTGCCAGCAGCGTAGGTGGCTTTTCGGCCTCCGAGCAGTACTTC
CASSVGGFSASEQYF
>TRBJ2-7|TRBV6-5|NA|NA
TGTGCCAGCAGTTACGAAGGACAGACCTACGAGCAGTACTTC
CASSYEGQTYEQYF
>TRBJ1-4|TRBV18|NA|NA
TGTGCCAGCTCCGGGACGTCGAACCCCCTTGCAACTAATGAAAAACTGTTTTTT
CASSGTSNPLATNEKLFF
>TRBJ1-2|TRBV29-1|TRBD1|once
TGCAGCGTTGAAAGGGGGCGGAACTATGGCTACACCTTC
CSVERGRNYGYTF
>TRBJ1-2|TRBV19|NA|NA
TGTGCCAGAACCCCACGACGGGGGGGTAGAGATGGCTACACCTTC
CARTPRRGGRDGYTF
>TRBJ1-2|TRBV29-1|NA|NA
TGCAGCGTTGAAGATGTAGCCGGGCGGGCCTTC
CSVEDVAGRAF
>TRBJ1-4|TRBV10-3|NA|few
TGTGCCATCAGTGCCTCAGGGTTTAATGAAAAACTGTTTTTT
CAISASGFNEKLFF
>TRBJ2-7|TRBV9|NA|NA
TGTGCCAGCAGCAGCTACGGGGGCTCCTACGAGCAGTACTTC
CASSSYGGSYEQYF
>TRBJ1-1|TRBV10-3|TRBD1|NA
TGTGCCATCCGCGACAGGGCGAACACTGAAGCTTTCTTT
CAIRDRANTEAFF